Each of the 25 T cell receptor beta chains below was sequenced from the same sample in a study of OX40 agonist ivuxolimab in advanced cancers. Measured with immunoSEQ multiplex PCR; TCRdb has only the in-frame clones, and not every one. This repertoire shows 100,000 to 130,000 clones, around 93% found once; its top ten account for around 0.61%. The material was CD4+ or CD8+ T cells sorted from blood, obtained in a trial of the OX40 agonist ivuxolimab. The source is an adult with an advanced solid tumor such as melanoma, head and neck, liver or kidney cancer.

This chain joins TRBV19 and TRBJ1-5; D is uncertain. The CDR3 covers 16 residues. The germline V gene has CDR1 LNHDA and CDR2 SQIVND (reference sequence). Trimming took 9 bases from V and 3 from J, leaving 21 bases between them. CDR3 in amino acids: CASSDTSTGTNQPQHF. The CDR3 DNA is TGTGCCAGCTCCGACACCTCGACGGGAACCAATCAGCCCCAGCATTTT.

The V and J genes are TRBV4-1 and TRBJ2-7, with a possible D match to TRBD2 (6 bases). The germline gives CDR1 MGHRA, CDR2 YSYEKL. The CDR3 spans 16 residues. V shed 1 base and J shed 2 bases, with 15 bases lying between them. CDR3 DNA: TGCGCCAGCAGCCAAGCAGGAGGGGTGTTCACCTACGAGCAGTACTTC. Residues: CASSQAGGVFTYEQYF.

The genes are TRBV7-3 and TRBJ2-1; D call uncertain. CDR1 and CDR2 (germline): SGHTA, FQGTGA. CDR3 length: 15 amino acids. V dropped 1 base and J dropped 2 bases, with 9 bases sitting between them. The CDR3 nucleotides read TGTGCCAGCAGCTTAAGTACGGGCACCTACAATGAGCAGTTCTTC. It yields the protein CASSLSTGTYNEQFF.

This chain joins TRBV5-6 and TRBJ1-2, with 8 bases fitting TRBD1. V shed 0 bases, J shed 8 bases, and the junction held 3 bases outside the gene matches. This CDR3 region has 13 residues. CDR1 and CDR2 (germline): SGHDT, YYEEEE. CDR3 DNA: TGTGCCAGCAGCTTGGACAGGGGGGAGGGCTACACCTTC. It yields the protein CASSLDRGEGYTF.

The chain combines TRBV5-5 with TRBJ2-1, with 11 bases fitting TRBD2. Trimming took 3 bases from V and 4 from J; bases not matched to a gene: 9. The CDR3 has 17 residues. The V gene's germline CDR1 is SGHKS and CDR2 YYEKEE (reference sequence). This CDR3 is CASSWGPGLAAYNEQFF. DNA of the CDR3: TGTGCCAGCAGCTGGGGGCCGGGACTAGCGGCTTACAATGAGCAGTTCTTC.

CDR3 sequence: CASSLLGGSVGGVEQFF. CDR3 nucleotides: TGCGCCAGCAGCTTGTTAGGAGGGAGCGTCGGGGGAGTTGAGCAGTTCTTC. The chain has TRBV5-1 and TRBJ2-1, with D maybe TRBD2 (6 bases). V was pared by 1 base and J by 9 bases, with 23 bases between. In germline, CDR1 is SGHRS, CDR2 YFSETQ. This CDR3 has 17 residues.

The chain joins TRBV4-1 to TRBJ2-7; a weak D match, TRBD2 (6 bases). CDR1 and CDR2 from the germline V gene are MGHRA and YSYEKL. This CDR3 is 16 amino acids long. The V and J ends lost 1 base and 0 bases respectively, with 13 bases between them. CDR3 sequence reads: CASSQAGGGSSYEQYF. The DNA for the CDR3 is TGCGCCAGCAGCCAAGCTGGTGGGGGGAGCTCCTACGAGCAGTACTTC.

This rearrangement joins TRBV9 to TRBJ1-2; D not resolved. This CDR3 contains 13 residues. Germline V gene lookup returns CDR1 SGDLS and CDR2 YYNGEE. V lost 0 bases, J lost 6 bases, and 9 bases lay in between. The CDR3 here is CASSVGPLDGYTF. The CDR3 DNA is TGTGCCAGCAGCGTAGGCCCTCTGGATGGCTACACCTTC.

This clone was picked up a small number of times. This specimen includes other DNA sequences encoding the same CDR3. This sequence joins TRBV28 and TRBJ2-1; 8 nucleotides agree with TRBD1. Germline V gene sequence: CDR1 MDHEN, CDR2 SYDVKM. The J segment lost 2 bases and the V segment lost 8 bases, leaving 5 bases of the junction unmatched. The CDR3 runs 14 residues. CDR3 in amino acids: CASSWGQAYNEQFF. As DNA, the CDR3 is TGTGCCAGCTCCTGGGGACAGGCCTACAATGAGCAGTTCTTC.

A note on this clone: One end of the junction varies from germline; a read error may be responsible. The chain couples TRBV11-3 to TRBJ2-5, with 7 bases lining up with TRBD2. Germline V gene sequence: CDR1 SGHNT, CDR2 YENEEA. The CDR3 spans 12 residues. The CDR3 region is CASSLLGGVLHF. DNA for the CDR3: TGTGCCAGCAGCCTACTTGGGGGGGTGCTGCACTTC.

The CDR3 coding sequence is TGCGCCAGCAGCTTGGGTGGTAGCGGGGGCTTTGAGCAGTACTTC. Translated: CASSLGGSGGFEQYF. The chain carries TRBV5-1 and TRBJ2-7; 9 bases are a match to TRBD2. This CDR3 comprises 15 residues. V was clipped by 0 bases and J by 7 bases; unmatched bases: 8. CDR1 SGHRS and CDR2 YFSETQ come from the germline V gene.

This chain uses TRBV7-9 with TRBJ1-4; D is unresolved. The CDR3 sequence is 15 residues long. Germline V gene data show CDR1 as SEHNR and CDR2 as FQNEAQ (reference sequence). V dropped 5 bases and J dropped 0 bases, with 10 bases sitting between them. CDR3 DNA: TGTGCCAGCAGCGTCCGGGATGCAACTAATGAAAAACTGTTTTTT. Residues: CASSVRDATNEKLFF.

The V gene is TRBV19, the J gene TRBJ2-7; perhaps TRBD2 as D (5 bases). V was clipped by 5 bases and J by 4 bases, with 21 bases between them. The CDR3 consists of 16 residues. CDR1 and CDR2 (germline): LNHDA, SQIVND (reference sequence). CDR3 nucleotides: TGTGCCAGTAGTGCTTGGAGGACCGTCGCCCTTTACGAGCAGTACTTC. Protein sequence: CASSAWRTVALYEQYF.

The J gene is TRBJ2-7, the V gene TRBV10-3, with 7 bases identical to TRBD1. With V trimmed by 11 bases and J by 0 bases, 13 bases remained unmatched. Germline V gene sequence: CDR1 ENHRY, CDR2 SYGVKD. The length of the CDR3 is 15 residues. CDR3 bases: TGTGCCTCCGACGAAAACGGGGACAGCTCCTACGAGCAGTACTTC. It codes for CASDENGDSSYEQYF.

The chain couples TRBV5-1 to TRBJ2-7, with 9 positions matching TRBD2. V shed 2 bases and J 2 bases; nucleotides not matched to a gene: 8. The CDR3 totals 16 residues. Germline V gene lookup returns CDR1 SGHRS and CDR2 YFSETQ. CDR3 amino acids: CASSFGPIAGAYEQYF. CDR3 bases: TGCGCCAGCAGCTTTGGACCCATAGCGGGGGCCTACGAGCAGTACTTC.

The chain carries TRBV5-1 and TRBJ2-5, with 11 bases matching TRBD2. The V gene end was trimmed by 1 base and the J gene end by 5 bases; junction bases not matched to a gene: 7. This CDR3 comprises 16 residues. Germline CDR1 is SGHRS and CDR2 is YFSETQ. This CDR3 is CASSLISGGAKETQYF. The CDR3 coding sequence is TGCGCCAGCAGCTTGATTAGCGGGGGGGCCAAGGAGACCCAGTACTTC.

V is TRBV5-4 and J is TRBJ2-5, with D perhaps matching TRBD1 or TRBD2 (5 bases each). Trimming removed 4 bases at V and 5 bases at J, with 15 bases between. CDR1 and CDR2 from the germline V gene are SGHNT and YYREEE (reference sequence). The CDR3 spans 14 residues. The CDR3 DNA reads TGTGCCAGCAGCCATCGGGACCCAGGGGAGACCCAGTACTTC. Translated, it gives CASSHRDPGETQYF.

V usage is TRBV6-1 and J usage is TRBJ2-7; D might be TRBD2 (6 bases). CDR3 length: 12 residues. V lost 4 bases and J lost 6, with 10 bases in between. Per the germline V gene, CDR1 is MNHNS and CDR2 is SASEGT. The CDR3 loop reads CASSGGDSEQYF. The DNA for the CDR3 is TGTGCCAGCAGTGGGGGGGACTCCGAGCAGTACTTC.

The table lists this clone with a few counts. This chain links TRBV5-6 with TRBJ1-2; tentative D call: TRBD1 (6 bases). Per germline, CDR1 SGHDT and CDR2 YYEEEE. V lost 2 bases and J lost 3, with 14 bases in between. This CDR3 is 15 amino acids long. The CDR3 DNA reads as TGTGCCAGCAGCTTTGTTGGGAGGGGGGACTATGGCTACACCTTC. Its protein is CASSFVGRGDYGYTF. The variable domain in full, completed from reference TRBV5-6 and TRBJ1-2, reads DAGVTQSPTHLIKTRGQQVTLRCSPKSGHDTVSWYQQALGQGPQFIFQYYEEEERQRGNFPDRFSGHQFPNYSSELNVNALLLGDSALYLCASSFVGRGDYGYTFGSGTRLTVV.

The genes are TRBV5-1 and TRBJ2-5; 9 bases match TRBD1. In germline, CDR1 is SGHRS, CDR2 YFSETQ. CDR3 length: 15 amino acids. The J segment lost 2 bases and the V segment lost 2 bases, leaving 4 bases of the junction unmatched. Here the CDR3 reads CASSFSGQGQETQYF. DNA for the CDR3: TGCGCCAGCAGCTTTTCCGGACAGGGGCAAGAGACCCAGTACTTC.

This sequence joins TRBV5-1 and TRBJ1-1; 7 nucleotides line up with TRBD1. The CDR3 loop spans 14 amino acids. CDR1 and CDR2 (germline): SGHRS, YFSETQ. V trimming: 5 bases; J trimming: 1 base; junction bases outside the gene matches: 5. The CDR3 spells CASRKGTANTEAFF. In DNA, the CDR3 is TGCGCCAGCAGAAAAGGGACAGCGAACACTGAAGCTTTCTTT.

The J gene is TRBJ2-5, the V gene TRBV4-1; D ambiguous. Per germline, CDR1 MGHRA and CDR2 YSYEKL. V lost 0 bases to trimming and J lost 4 bases, with 15 bases between them. The CDR3 loop spans 16 amino acids. CDR3 bases: TGCGCCAGCAGCCAAGAAGGAAGGAACGCCCCAGAGACCCAGTACTTC. Amino acid sequence: CASSQEGRNAPETQYF.

About this clone: The identical CDR3 is also encoded by other nucleotide sequences in the sample. The chain joins TRBV5-1 to TRBJ2-5; 7 nucleotides match TRBD1. The CDR3 runs to 13 residues. Germline CDR1 is SGHRS and CDR2 is YFSETQ. V lost 5 bases to trimming and J lost 3 bases; unmatched junction nucleotides: 4. The CDR3 loop reads CASRRDREETQYF. The CDR3 coding sequence is TGCGCCAGCAGACGGGACAGAGAAGAGACCCAGTACTTC.

V and J are TRBV7-6 and TRBJ2-2, with 8 bases fitting TRBD1. The germline gives CDR1 SGHVS, CDR2 FNYEAQ. This CDR3 has 15 residues. Trimming cost V 7 bases and J 3 bases; bases outside gene matches: 7. The CDR3 sequence: CASTPTGADTGELFF. The CDR3, as DNA: TGTGCCAGCACCCCGACAGGGGCTGACACCGGGGAGCTGTTTTTT.

The chain carries TRBV5-1 and TRBJ2-5, with TRBD1 identical over 8 bases. The CDR3 totals 15 residues. Per the germline V gene, CDR1 is SGHRS and CDR2 is YFSETQ. Trimming took 1 base from V and 0 from J; bases not matched to a gene: 2. CDR3 in DNA: TGCGCCAGCAGCTTGCAGGGGGCGAACCAAGAGACCCAGTACTTC. Protein sequence: CASSLQGANQETQYF. Complete variable domain (other parts from reference TRBV5-1 and TRBJ2-5): KAGVTQTPRYLIKTRGQQVTLSCSPISGHRSVSWYQQTPGQGLQFLFEYFSETQRNKGNFPGRFSGRQFSNSRSEMNVSTLELGDSALYLCASSLQGANQETQYFGPGTRLLVL.